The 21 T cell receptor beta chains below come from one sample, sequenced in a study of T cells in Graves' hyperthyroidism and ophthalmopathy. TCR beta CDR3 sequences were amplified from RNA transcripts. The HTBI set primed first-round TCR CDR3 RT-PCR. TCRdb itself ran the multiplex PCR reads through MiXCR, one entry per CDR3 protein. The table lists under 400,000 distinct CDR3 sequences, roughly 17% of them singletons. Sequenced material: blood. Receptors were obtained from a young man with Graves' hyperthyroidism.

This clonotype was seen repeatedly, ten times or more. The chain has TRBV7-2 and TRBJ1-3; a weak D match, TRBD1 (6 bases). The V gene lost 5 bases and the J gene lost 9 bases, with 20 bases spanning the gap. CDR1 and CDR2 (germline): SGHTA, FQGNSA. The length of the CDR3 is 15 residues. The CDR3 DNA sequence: TGTGCCAGCAGCCTAAAACAGGGAGGGGAGAGCACCATATATTTT. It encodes CASSLKQGGESTIYF.

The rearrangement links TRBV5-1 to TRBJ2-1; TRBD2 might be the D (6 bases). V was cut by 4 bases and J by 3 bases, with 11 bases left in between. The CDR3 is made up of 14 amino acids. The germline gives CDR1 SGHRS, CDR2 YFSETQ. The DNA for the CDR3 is TGCGCCAGCAGCCTTCTGACTAGCTACAATGAGCAGTTCTTC. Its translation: CASSLLTSYNEQFF.

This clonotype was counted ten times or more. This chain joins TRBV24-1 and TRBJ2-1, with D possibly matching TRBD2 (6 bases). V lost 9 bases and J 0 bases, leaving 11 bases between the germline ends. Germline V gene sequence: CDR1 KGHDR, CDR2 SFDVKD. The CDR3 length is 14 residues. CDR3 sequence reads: CATVADNSYNEQFF. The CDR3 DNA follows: TGTGCCACCGTAGCGGACAACTCCTACAATGAGCAGTTCTTC.

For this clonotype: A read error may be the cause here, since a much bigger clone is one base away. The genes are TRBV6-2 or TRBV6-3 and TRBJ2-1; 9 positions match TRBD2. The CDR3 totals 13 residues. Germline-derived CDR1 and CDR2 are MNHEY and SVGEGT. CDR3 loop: CVTRLAVYNEQFF. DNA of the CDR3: TGTGTCACCCGACTAGCGGTTTACAATGAGCAGTTCTTC.

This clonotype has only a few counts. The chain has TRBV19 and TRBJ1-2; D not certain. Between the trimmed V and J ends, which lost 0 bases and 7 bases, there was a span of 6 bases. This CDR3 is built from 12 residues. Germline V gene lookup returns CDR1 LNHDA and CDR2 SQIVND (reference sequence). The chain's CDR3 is CASSIDPSGYTF. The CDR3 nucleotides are TGTGCCAGTAGTATAGACCCCAGTGGCTACACCTTC. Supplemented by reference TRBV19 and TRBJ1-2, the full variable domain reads DGGITQSPKYLFRKEGQNVTLSCEQNLNHDAMYWYRQDPGQGLRLIYYSQIVNDFQKGDIAEGYSVSREKKESFPLTVTSAQKNPTAFYLCASSIDPSGYTFGSGTRLTVV.

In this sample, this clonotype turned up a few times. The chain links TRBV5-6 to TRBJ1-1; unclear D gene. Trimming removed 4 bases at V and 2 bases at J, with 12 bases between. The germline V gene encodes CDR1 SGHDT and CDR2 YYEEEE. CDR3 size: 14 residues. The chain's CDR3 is CASSVVGRNTEAFF. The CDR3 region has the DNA TGTGCCAGCAGCGTGGTCGGGCGAAACACTGAAGCTTTCTTT.

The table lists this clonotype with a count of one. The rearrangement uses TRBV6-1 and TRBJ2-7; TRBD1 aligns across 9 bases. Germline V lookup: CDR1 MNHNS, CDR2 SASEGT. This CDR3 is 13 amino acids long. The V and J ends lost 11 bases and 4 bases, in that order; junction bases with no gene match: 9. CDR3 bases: TGTGCCTCTACCCGGGACAGGGCTTACGAGCAGTACTTC. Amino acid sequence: CASTRDRAYEQYF.

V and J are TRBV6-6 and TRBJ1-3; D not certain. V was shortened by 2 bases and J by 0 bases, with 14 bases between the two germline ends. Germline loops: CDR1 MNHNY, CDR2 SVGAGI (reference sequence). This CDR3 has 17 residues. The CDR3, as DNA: TGTGCCAGCAGTTACCTCTACGTCCCCGACTCTGGAAACACCATATATTTT. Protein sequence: CASSYLYVPDSGNTIYF.

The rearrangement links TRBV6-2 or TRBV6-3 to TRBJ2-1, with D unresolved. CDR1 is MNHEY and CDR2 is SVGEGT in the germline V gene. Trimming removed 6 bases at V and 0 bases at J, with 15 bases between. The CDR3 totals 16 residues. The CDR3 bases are TGTGCCAGCAGCTACCGTCGCGGTAGCTCCTACAATGAGCAGTTCTTC. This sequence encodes CASSYRRGSSYNEQFF.

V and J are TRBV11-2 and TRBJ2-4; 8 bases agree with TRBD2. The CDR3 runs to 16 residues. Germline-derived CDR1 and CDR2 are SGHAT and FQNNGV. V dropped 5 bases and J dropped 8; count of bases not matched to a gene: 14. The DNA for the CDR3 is TGTGCCAGCAGCGCCTTAGGAGGGCCGGGGGGGGACATTCAGTACTTC. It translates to CASSALGGPGGDIQYF. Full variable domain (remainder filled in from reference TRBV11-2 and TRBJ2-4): EAGVAQSPRYKIIEKRQSVAFWCNPISGHATLYWYQQILGQGPKLLIQFQNNGVVDDSQLPKDRFSAERLKGVDSTLKIQPAKLEDSAVYLCASSALGGPGGDIQYFGAGTRLSVL.

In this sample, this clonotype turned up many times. The CDR3 loop is CASSPPVGEQYF. Here the CDR3 DNA reads TGCGCCAGCAGCCCCCCGGTAGGCGAGCAGTACTTC. The chain carries TRBV5-1 and TRBJ2-7; D not resolved. V shed 4 bases and J shed 6 bases, with 11 bases lying between them. The V gene's germline CDR1 is SGHRS and CDR2 YFSETQ. This CDR3 spans 12 amino acids. Filled out from reference TRBV5-1 and TRBJ2-7, the complete variable domain reads KAGVTQTPRYLIKTRGQQVTLSCSPISGHRSVSWYQQTPGQGLQFLFEYFSETQRNKGNFPGRFSGRQFSNSRSEMNVSTLELGDSALYLCASSPPVGEQYFGPGTRLTVT.

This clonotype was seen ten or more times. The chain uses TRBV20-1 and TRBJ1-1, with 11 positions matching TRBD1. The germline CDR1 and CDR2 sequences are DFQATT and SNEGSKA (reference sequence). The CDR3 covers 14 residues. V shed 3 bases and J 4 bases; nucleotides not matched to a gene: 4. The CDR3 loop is CSARDGQGATEAFF. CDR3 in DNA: TGCAGTGCTAGGGATGGACAGGGGGCCACTGAAGCTTTCTTT.

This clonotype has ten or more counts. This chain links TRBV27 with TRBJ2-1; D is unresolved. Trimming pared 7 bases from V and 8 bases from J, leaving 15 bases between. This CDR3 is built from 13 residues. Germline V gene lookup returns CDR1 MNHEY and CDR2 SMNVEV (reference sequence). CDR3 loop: CASTPHQTDEQFF. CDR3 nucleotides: TGTGCCAGCACCCCCCATCAGACCGATGAGCAGTTCTTC.

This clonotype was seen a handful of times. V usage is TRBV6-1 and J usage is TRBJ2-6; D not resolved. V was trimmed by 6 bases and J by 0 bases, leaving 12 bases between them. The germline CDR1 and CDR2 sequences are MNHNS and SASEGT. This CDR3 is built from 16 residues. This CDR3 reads CASSPQRLSGANVLTF. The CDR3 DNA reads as TGTGCCAGCAGCCCCCAACGCCTCTCTGGGGCCAACGTCCTGACTTTC.

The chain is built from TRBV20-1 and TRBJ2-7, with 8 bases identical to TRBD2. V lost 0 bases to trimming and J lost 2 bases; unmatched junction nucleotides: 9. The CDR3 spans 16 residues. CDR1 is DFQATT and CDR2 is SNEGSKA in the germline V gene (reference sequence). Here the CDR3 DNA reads TGCAGTGCTAGAGAATATCCCGGGAGGGCAACCTACGAGCAGTACTTC. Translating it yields CSAREYPGRATYEQYF.

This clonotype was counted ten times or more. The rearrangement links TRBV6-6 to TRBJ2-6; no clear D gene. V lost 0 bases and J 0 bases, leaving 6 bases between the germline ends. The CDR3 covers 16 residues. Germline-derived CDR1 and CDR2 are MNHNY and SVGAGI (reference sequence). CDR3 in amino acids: CASSYSASSGANVLTF. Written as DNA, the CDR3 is TGTGCCAGCAGTTACTCGGCCAGCTCTGGGGCCAACGTCCTGACTTTC.

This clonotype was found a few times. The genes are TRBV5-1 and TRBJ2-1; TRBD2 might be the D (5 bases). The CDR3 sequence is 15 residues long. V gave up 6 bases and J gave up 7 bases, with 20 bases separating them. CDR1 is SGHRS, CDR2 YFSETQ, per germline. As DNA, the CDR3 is TGCGCCAGCAAGAGGACTCCGATCTCCCAAAATGAGCAGTTCTTC. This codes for CASKRTPISQNEQFF. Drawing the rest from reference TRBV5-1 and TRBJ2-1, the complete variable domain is KAGVTQTPRYLIKTRGQQVTLSCSPISGHRSVSWYQQTPGQGLQFLFEYFSETQRNKGNFPGRFSGRQFSNSRSEMNVSTLELGDSALYLCASKRTPISQNEQFFGPGTRLTVL.

The CDR3 spells CASSPRLWGESSGEQFF. DNA for the CDR3: TGTGCCAGCTCACCACGGTTGTGGGGTGAAAGTTCTGGTGAGCAGTTCTTC. This rearrangement joins TRBV11-2 to TRBJ2-1, with D uncertain. The CDR3 has 17 residues. Germline loops: CDR1 SGHAT, CDR2 FQNNGV. V gave up 8 bases and J gave up 9 bases, with 29 bases separating them.

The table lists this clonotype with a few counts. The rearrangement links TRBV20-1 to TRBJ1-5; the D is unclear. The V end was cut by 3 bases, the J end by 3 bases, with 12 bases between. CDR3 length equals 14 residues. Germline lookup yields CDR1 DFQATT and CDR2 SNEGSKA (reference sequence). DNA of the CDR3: TGCAGTGCTAGGCCGGGTACCTTCAATCAGCCCCAGCATTTT. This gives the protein CSARPGTFNQPQHF.

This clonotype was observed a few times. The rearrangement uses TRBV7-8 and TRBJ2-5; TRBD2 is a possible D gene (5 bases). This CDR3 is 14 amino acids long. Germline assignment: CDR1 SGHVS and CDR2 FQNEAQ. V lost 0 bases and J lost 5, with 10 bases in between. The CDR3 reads CASSLALAWETQYF. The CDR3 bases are TGTGCCAGCAGCTTAGCTCTAGCTTGGGAGACCCAGTACTTC.

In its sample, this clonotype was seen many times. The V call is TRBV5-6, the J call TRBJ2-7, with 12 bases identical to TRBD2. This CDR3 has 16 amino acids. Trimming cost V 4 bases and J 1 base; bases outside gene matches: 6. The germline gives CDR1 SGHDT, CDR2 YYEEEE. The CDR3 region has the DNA TGTGCCAGCAGCAGGTCGACTAGCGGGAGATCCTACGAGCAGTACTTC. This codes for CASSRSTSGRSYEQYF.